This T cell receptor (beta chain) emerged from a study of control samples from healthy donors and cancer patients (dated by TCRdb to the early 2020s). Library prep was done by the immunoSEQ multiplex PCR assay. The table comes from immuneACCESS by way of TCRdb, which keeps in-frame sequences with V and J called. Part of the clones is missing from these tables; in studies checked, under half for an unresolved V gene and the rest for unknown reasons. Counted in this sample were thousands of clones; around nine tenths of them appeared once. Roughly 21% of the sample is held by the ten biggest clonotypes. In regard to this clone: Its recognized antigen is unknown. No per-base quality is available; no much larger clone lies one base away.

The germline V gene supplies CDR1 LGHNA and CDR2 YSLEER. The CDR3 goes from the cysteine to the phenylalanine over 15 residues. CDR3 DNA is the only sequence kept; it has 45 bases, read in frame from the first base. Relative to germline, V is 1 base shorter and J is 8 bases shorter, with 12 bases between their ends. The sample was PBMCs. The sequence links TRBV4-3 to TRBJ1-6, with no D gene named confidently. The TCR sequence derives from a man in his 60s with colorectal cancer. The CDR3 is CASSQALRTDSPLHF. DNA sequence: TGCGCCAGCAGCCAAGCCTTGAGGACGGATTCACCCCTCCACTTT.